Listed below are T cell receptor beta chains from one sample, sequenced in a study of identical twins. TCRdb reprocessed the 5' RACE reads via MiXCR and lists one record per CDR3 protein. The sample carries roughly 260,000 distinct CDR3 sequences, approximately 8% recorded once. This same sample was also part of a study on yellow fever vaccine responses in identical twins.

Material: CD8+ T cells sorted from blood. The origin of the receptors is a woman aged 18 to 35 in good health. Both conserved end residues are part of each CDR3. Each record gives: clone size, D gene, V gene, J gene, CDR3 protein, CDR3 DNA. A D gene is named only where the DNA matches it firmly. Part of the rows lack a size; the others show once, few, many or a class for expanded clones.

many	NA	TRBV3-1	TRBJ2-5	CASSPSDGQETQYF	TGTGCCAGCAGCCCGTCTGACGGCCAAGAGACCCAGTACTTC
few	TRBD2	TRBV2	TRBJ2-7	CASSTGTSDSYEQYF	TGTGCCAGCAGTACCGGGACTAGCGACTCCTACGAGCAGTACTTC
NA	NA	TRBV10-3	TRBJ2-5	CAIRDQETQYF	TGTGCCATCAGAGACCAAGAGACCCAGTACTTC
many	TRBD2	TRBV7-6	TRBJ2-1	CASSLVLAGEYNEQFF	TGTGCCAGCAGCTTAGTCCTAGCGGGGGAGTACAATGAGCAGTTCTTC
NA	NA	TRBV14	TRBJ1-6	CASSLRGAKTLHF	TGTGCCAGCAGCCTCCGAGGAGCGAAGACCCTCCACTTT
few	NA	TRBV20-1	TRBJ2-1	CSARVSGNEQFF	TGCAGTGCTAGAGTTAGCGGCAATGAGCAGTTCTTC
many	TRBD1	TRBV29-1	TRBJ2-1	CSAVDRVRWDEQFF	TGCAGCGCTGTTGACAGGGTAAGGTGGGATGAGCAGTTCTTC
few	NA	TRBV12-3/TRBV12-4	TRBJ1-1	CASSLGGAITDTEAFF	TGTGCCAGCAGTTTGGGGGGCGCGATTACGGACACTGAAGCTTTCTTT
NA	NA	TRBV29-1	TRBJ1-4	CSVVSAETNEKLFF	TGCAGCGTTGTATCGGCGGAAACTAATGAAAAACTGTTTTTT
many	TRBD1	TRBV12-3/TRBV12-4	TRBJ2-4	CASSLPGQLAKNIQYF	TGTGCCAGCAGTTTACCGGGACAGCTAGCCAAAAACATTCAGTACTTC
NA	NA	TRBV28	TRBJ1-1	CASKGSRVVGTEAFF	TGTGCCAGCAAGGGGAGTCGGGTGGTGGGCACTGAAGCTTTCTTT
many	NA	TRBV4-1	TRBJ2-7	CASSQVVASAYEQYF	TGCGCCAGCAGCCAAGTTGTGGCTAGCGCCTACGAGCAGTACTTC
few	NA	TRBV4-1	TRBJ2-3	CASSQWVTGGTDTQYF	TGCGCCAGCAGCCAATGGGTTACGGGGGGCACAGATACGCAGTATTTT
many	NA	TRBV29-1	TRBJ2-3	CSVVRLVADTQYF	TGCAGCGTTGTTCGGCTAGTGGCAGATACGCAGTATTTT